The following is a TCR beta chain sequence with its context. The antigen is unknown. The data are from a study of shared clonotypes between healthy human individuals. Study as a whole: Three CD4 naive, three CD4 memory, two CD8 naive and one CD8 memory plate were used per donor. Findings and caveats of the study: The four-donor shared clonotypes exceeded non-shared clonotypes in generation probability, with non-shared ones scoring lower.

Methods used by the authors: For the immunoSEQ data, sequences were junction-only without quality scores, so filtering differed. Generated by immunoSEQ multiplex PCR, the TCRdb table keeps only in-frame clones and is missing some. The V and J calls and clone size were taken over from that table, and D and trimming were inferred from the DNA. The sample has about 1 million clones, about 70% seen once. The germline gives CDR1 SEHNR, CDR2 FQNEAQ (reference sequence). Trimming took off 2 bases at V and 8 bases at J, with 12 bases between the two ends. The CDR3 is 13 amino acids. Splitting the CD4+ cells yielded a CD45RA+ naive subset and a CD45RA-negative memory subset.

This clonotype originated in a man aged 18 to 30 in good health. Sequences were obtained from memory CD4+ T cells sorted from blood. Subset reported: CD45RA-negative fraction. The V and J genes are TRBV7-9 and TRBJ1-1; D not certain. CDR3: CASSLSQREEAFF. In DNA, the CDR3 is TGTGCCAGCAGCTTATCGCAGCGGGAGGAAGCTTTCTTT.